This note documents a single T cell receptor beta chain sequence. Germline values: CDR1 SGHRS, CDR2 YFSETQ. Unmatched junction bases numbered 1, after V lost 1 base and J lost 2 bases. This CDR3 is built from 15 residues. Patients with uncontrolled infections, other autoimmune diseases, pregnancy or lactation were excluded. This entry belongs to a study of T cells in Graves' hyperthyroidism and ophthalmopathy. TCR beta CDR3 regions were amplified from RNA transcripts. The TCR CDR3 was amplified in a first-round RT-PCR using the HTBI primer set. TCRdb used MiXCR to reprocess the multiplex PCR reads, holding one entry per CDR3 protein. This table has 300,000 to 400,000 distinct CDR3 sequences, 15% to 20% appearing once.

The sequenced sample consisted of blood. The receptor was isolated from a woman between 50 and 59 years old with Graves' hyperthyroidism. The chain has TRBV5-1 and TRBJ2-5, with TRBD2 identical over 11 bases. CDR3 protein: CASSLRLAGQETQYF. The CDR3 DNA sequence: TGCGCCAGCAGCTTGAGACTAGCGGGACAAGAGACCCAGTACTTC.